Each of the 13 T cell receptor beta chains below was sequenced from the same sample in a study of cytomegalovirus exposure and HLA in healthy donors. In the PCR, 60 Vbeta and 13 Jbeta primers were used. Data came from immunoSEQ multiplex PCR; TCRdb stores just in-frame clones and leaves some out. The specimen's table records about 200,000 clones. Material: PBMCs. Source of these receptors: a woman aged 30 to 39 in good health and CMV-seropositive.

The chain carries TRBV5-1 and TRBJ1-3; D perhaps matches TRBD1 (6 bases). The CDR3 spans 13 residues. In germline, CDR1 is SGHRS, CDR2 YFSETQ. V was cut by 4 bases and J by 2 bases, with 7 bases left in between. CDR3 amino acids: CASSAGAGNTIYF. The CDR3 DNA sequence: TGCGCCAGCAGCGCAGGGGCTGGAAACACCATATATTTT.

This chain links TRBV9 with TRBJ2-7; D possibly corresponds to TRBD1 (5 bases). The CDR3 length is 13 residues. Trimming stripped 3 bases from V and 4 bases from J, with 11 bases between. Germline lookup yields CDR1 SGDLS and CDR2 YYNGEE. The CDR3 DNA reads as TGTGCCAGCAGCGGTCAGGGTCCGTACGAGCAGTACTTC. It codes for CASSGQGPYEQYF.

The CDR3 DNA reads as TGTGCCAGCAGTTTATCCGGGCCGGGGGTGGAGCAGTACTTC. It is translated as CASSLSGPGVEQYF. This sequence joins TRBV28 and TRBJ2-7; maybe TRBD2 (6 bases). The germline CDR1 and CDR2 sequences are MDHEN and SYDVKM. V gave up 1 base and J gave up 7 bases, with 14 bases separating them. The CDR3 length is 14 residues.

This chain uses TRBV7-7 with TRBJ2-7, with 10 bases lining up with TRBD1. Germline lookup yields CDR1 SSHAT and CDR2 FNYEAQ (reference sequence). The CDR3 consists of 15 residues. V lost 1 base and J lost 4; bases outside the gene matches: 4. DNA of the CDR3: TGTGCCAGCAGCTTAGGACAGGGGGCGGGTTACGAGCAGTACTTC. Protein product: CASSLGQGAGYEQYF. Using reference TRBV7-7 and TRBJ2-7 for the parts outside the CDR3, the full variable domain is GAGVSQSPRYKVTKRGQDVTLRCDPISSHATLYWYQQALGQGPEFLTYFNYEAQPDKSGLPSDRFSAERPEGSISTLTIQRTEQRDSAMYRCASSLGQGAGYEQYFGPGTRLTVT.

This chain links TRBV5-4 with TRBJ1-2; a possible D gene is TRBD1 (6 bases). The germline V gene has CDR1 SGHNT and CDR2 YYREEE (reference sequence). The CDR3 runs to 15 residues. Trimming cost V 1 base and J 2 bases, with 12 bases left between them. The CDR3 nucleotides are TGTGCCAGCAGCTTGCCCAGGGGCGCCAACTATGGCTACACCTTC. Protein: CASSLPRGANYGYTF.

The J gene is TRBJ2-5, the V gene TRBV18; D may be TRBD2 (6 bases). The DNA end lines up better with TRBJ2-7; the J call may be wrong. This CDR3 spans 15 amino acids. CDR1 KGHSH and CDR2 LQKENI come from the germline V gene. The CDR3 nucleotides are TGTGCCAGCTCACCACAGGGACGGGGGTCGGGCGAGCAGTACTTC. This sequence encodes CASSPQGRGSGEQYF.

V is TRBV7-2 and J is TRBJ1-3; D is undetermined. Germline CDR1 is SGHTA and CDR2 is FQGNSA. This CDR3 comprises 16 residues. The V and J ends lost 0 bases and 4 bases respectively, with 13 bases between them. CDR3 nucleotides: TGTGCCAGCAGCTTAGCCACTTTCCCTCGGGGAAACACCATATATTTT. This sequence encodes CASSLATFPRGNTIYF.

CDR3 in DNA: TGTGCCAGCTCACTGGGGACAGGGGGCGATGAGCAGTTCTTC. This gives the protein CASSLGTGGDEQFF. J is TRBJ2-1 and V is TRBV18; TRBD1 matches at 12 bases. Germline V CDR1 and CDR2: KGHSH, LQKENI. The CDR3 has 14 amino acids. Trimming at V came to 4 bases and at J to 8 bases, leaving 3 bases not matched to a gene.

CDR3 residues: CASSKNGQSSYEQYF. Here the CDR3 DNA reads TGTGCCAGCAGTAAGAACGGACAAAGCTCCTACGAGCAGTACTTC. The V call is TRBV7-2, the J call TRBJ2-7, with D maybe TRBD1 (5 bases). The CDR3 loop spans 15 amino acids. CDR1 SGHTA and CDR2 FQGNSA come from the germline V gene. The ends were cut back, 6 bases at V and 0 bases at J, with 15 bases in the middle.

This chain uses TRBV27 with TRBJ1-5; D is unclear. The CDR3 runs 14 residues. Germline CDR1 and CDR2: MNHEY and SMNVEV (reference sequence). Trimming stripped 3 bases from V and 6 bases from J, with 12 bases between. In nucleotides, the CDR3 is TGTGCCAGCAGTTTGATCGGGTGGTCTCAGCCCCAGCATTTT. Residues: CASSLIGWSQPQHF.

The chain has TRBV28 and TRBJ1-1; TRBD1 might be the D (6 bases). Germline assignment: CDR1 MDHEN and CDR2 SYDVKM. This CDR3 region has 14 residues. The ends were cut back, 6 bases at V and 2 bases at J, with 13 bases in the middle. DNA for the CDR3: TGTGCCAGCAGGGCGGACAGATTTAACACTGAAGCTTTCTTT. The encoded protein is CASRADRFNTEAFF.

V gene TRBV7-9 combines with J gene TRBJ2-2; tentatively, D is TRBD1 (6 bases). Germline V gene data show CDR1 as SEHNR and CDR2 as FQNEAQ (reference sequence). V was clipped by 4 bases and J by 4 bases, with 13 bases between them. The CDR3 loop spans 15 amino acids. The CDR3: CASSSRTAITGELFF. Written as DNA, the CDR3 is TGTGCCAGCAGCTCCAGGACAGCAATCACCGGGGAGCTGTTTTTT.

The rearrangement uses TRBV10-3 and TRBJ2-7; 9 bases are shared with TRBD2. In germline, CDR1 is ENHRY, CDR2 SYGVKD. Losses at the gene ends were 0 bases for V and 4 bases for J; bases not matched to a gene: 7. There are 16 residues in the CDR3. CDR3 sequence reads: CAISESTGSGGYEQYF. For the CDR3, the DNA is TGTGCCATCAGTGAGTCGACGGGGAGCGGGGGGTACGAGCAGTACTTC.